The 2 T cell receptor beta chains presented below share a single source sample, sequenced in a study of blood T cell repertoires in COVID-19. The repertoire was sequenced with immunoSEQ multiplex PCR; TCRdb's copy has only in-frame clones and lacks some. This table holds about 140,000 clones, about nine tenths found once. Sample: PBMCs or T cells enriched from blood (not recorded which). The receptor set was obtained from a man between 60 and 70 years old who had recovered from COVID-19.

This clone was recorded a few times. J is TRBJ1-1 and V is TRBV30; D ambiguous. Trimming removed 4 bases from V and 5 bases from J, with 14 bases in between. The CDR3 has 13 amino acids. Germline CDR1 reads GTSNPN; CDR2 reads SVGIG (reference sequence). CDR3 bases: TGTGCCTGGAATGTCGACGGAGGGACTGAAGCTTTCTTT. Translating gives CAWNVDGGTEAFF.

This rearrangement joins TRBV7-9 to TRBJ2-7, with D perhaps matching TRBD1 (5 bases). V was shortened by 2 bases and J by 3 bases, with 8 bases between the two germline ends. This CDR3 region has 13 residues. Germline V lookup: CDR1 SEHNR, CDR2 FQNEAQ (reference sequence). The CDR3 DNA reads TGTGCCAGCAGCTTACAGGGCGGCTACGAGCAGTACTTC. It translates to CASSLQGGYEQYF.